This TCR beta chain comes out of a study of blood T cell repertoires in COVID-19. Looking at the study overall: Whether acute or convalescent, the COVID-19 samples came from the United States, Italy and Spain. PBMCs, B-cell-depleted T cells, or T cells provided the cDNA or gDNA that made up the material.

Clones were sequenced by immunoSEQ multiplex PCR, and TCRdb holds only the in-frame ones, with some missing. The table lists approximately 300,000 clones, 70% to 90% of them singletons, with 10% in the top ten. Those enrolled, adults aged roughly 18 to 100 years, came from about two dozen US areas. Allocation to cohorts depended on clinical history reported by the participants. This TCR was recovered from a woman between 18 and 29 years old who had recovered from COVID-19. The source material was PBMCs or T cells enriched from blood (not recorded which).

CDR3 amino acids: CASSPGQGHWQPQHF. The CDR3 DNA reads TGTGCCAGTAGTCCGGGACAGGGGCATTGGCAGCCCCAGCATTTT. The V and J genes are TRBV19 and TRBJ1-5, with TRBD1 matching 10 bases. This CDR3 region has 15 residues. CDR1 and CDR2 (germline): LNHDA, SQIVND (reference sequence). With V trimmed by 5 bases and J by 7 bases, 8 bases remained unmatched.